This T cell receptor beta chain was captured in a study of graft-versus-host responses after intestinal transplantation. Study-wide results and limits: Levels of circulating GvH clones at their peak were associated with early post-transplant HvG declines. Graft-versus-host to host-versus-graft clonal ratios in allografts were high in patients with graft-donor T cell macrochimerism.

This CDR3 has 15 amino acids. J lost 3 bases, V lost 7 bases, and 8 bases had no gene match. Germline assignment: CDR1 MNHEY and CDR2 SMNVEV (reference sequence). Remarks on this clone: Its matching antigen is unknown.

The protocol was immunoSEQ multiplex PCR, while the TCRdb copy is restricted to in-frame clones and leaves out a portion. This sample has fewer than 90,000 clones; less than 95% occur once, and the top ten carry approximately 0.19%. The chain has TRBV27 and TRBJ2-5; 10 bases map to TRBD1. The TCR sequence derives from a human donor who was the organ donor for an intestinal transplant. The sample consisted of unstimulated CD4+ T cells sorted from spleen or lymph node cells, taken before transplant. CDR3: CASNHGQGGKETQYF. Here the CDR3 DNA reads TGTGCCAGCAACCACGGACAGGGGGGAAAAGAGACCCAGTACTTC.